This passage covers 28 T cell receptor beta chains from one sample sequenced in a study of cytomegalovirus exposure and HLA in healthy donors. Amplification used 60 Vbeta primers and 13 Jbeta primers. Clones were sequenced by immunoSEQ multiplex PCR, and TCRdb holds only the in-frame ones, with some missing. The sample yields some 150,000 clones, more than 75% seen once. Sequenced material: PBMCs. These TCRs come from a woman in her thirties in good health and CMV-seronegative.

V gene TRBV4-3 combines with J gene TRBJ2-7; TRBD1 agrees at 7 bases. The trim removed 0 bases at V and 2 bases at J, leaving 7 bases unmatched. Germline V gene sequence: CDR1 LGHNA, CDR2 YSLEER. The CDR3 loop spans 16 amino acids. For the CDR3, the DNA is TGCGCCAGCAGCCAAGATCCTGGGACAGAGGCCTACGAGCAGTACTTC. Translated, it gives CASSQDPGTEAYEQYF.

This chain links TRBV11-2 with TRBJ1-1, with D unresolved. Trimming shortened V by 0 bases and J by 1 base, and 12 bases separated the two germline ends. CDR1 SGHAT and CDR2 FQNNGV come from the germline V gene. The CDR3 loop spans 16 amino acids. CDR3 protein: CASSLEMGKKNTEAFF. CDR3 nucleotides: TGTGCCAGCAGCTTAGAAATGGGCAAGAAGAACACTGAAGCTTTCTTT.

The CDR3 loop reads CASSQDQGWVQFF. CDR3 nucleotide sequence: TGCGCCAGCAGCCAAGATCAGGGTTGGGTGCAGTTCTTC. The gene calls are TRBV4-1 and TRBJ2-1; D might be TRBD1 (5 bases). The CDR3 consists of 13 residues. Germline lookup yields CDR1 MGHRA and CDR2 YSYEKL. V dropped 0 bases and J dropped 12 bases, with 12 bases sitting between them.

This clone was picked up a small number of times. The chain has TRBV7-2 and TRBJ2-3; 10 positions match TRBD2. Germline CDR1 reads SGHTA; CDR2 reads FQGNSA. V was pared by 5 bases and J by 6 bases, with 11 bases of the junction left unmatched. The CDR3 is made up of 16 amino acids. CDR3 loop: CASSPGSGGALDTQYF. The CDR3 DNA sequence: TGTGCCAGCAGCCCGGGGAGCGGGGGGGCCTTGGATACGCAGTATTTT.

J is TRBJ2-7 and V is TRBV5-1; possibly TRBD1 for D (6 bases). The CDR3 contains 16 residues. The V gene lost 0 bases and the J gene lost 5 bases, with 18 bases spanning the gap. Germline V gene data show CDR1 as SGHRS and CDR2 as YFSETQ. CDR3 sequence: CASSLGVWQGRDEQYF. The CDR3 coding sequence is TGCGCCAGCAGCTTGGGGGTATGGCAGGGGCGAGACGAGCAGTACTTC.

The CDR3 region has the DNA TGTGCCATCAGTGATCAAGGGGGCTCAAAGCCCCAGCATTTT. Amino acid sequence: CAISDQGGSKPQHF. The chain links TRBV10-3 to TRBJ1-5, with 7 bases lining up with TRBD1. With 3 bases clipped from V and 8 bases from J, the junction kept 7 bases outside the gene matches. The CDR3 runs 14 residues. Per germline, CDR1 ENHRY and CDR2 SYGVKD.

The gene calls are TRBV7-8 and TRBJ2-3; D might be TRBD2 (5 bases). Between the trimmed V and J ends, which lost 3 bases and 4 bases, there was a span of 14 bases. Germline V gene data show CDR1 as SGHVS and CDR2 as FQNEAQ. The CDR3 contains 15 residues. CDR3 sequence reads: CASSFLGGLADTQYF. CDR3 DNA sequence: TGTGCCAGCAGCTTCCTAGGAGGTTTGGCAGATACGCAGTATTTT.

This clone was counted between two and nine times. The rearrangement joins TRBV19 to TRBJ1-5; D is ambiguous. Germline assignment: CDR1 LNHDA and CDR2 SQIVND (reference sequence). V dropped 3 bases and J dropped 0 bases, with 6 bases sitting between them. This CDR3 contains 14 residues. The DNA of the CDR3 is TGTGCCAGTAGTATTGACTATAGCAATCAGCCCCAGCATTTT. Its translation: CASSIDYSNQPQHF.

This clone appeared a single time. The chain uses TRBV6-6 and TRBJ2-5; 7 bases are shared with TRBD2. CDR1 and CDR2 from the germline V gene are MNHNY and SVGAGI (reference sequence). The ends lost 6 bases at V and 0 bases at J; junction bases unmatched: 7. This CDR3 spans 15 amino acids. CDR3 bases: TGTGCCAGCAGGTTTTGGGGGGGGTACCAAGAGACCCAGTACTTC. It yields the protein CASRFWGGYQETQYF.

The chain employs TRBV7-8 and TRBJ2-5; 8 nucleotides match TRBD1. The CDR3 runs 15 residues. V shed 5 bases, J shed 2 bases, and the junction held 7 bases outside the gene matches. CDR1 and CDR2 (germline): SGHVS, FQNEAQ. CDR3 protein: CASSHRQGTQETQYF. The CDR3 DNA is TGTGCCAGCAGCCACCGACAGGGGACTCAAGAGACCCAGTACTTC. Complete variable domain (other parts from reference TRBV7-8 and TRBJ2-5): GAGVSQSPRYKVAKRGQDVALRCDPISGHVSLFWYQQALGQGPEFLTYFQNEAQLDKSGLPSDRFFAERPEGSVSTLKIQRTQQEDSAVYLCASSHRQGTQETQYFGPGTRLLVL.

The chain carries TRBV11-3 and TRBJ2-3, with D perhaps TRBD1 (5 bases). Germline CDR1 is SGHNT and CDR2 is YENEEA. V shed 5 bases and J shed 4 bases, with 7 bases lying between them. The CDR3 covers 12 residues. In DNA form, the CDR3 reads TGTGCCAGCAGCAGGGGTCCAGATACGCAGTATTTT. It is translated as CASSRGPDTQYF.

The rearrangement links TRBV27 to TRBJ2-3, with 8 nucleotides matching TRBD2. V shed 2 bases and J 6 bases; nucleotides not matched to a gene: 7. Germline lookup yields CDR1 MNHEY and CDR2 SMNVEV (reference sequence). The length of the CDR3 is 15 residues. The CDR3 coding sequence is TGTGCCAGCAGTTTAAAACGGCGGGGGGCCGATACGCAGTATTTT. Translating gives CASSLKRRGADTQYF.

This chain uses TRBV5-4 with TRBJ2-3; possible D gene TRBD2, 6 bases. The CDR3 length is 19 residues. V lost 1 base and J 1 base, leaving 22 bases between the germline ends. CDR1 is SGHNT, CDR2 YYREEE, per germline (reference sequence). CDR3 loop: CASSLLLVVREDGTDTQYF. The CDR3 DNA follows: TGTGCCAGCAGCTTGCTCCTTGTGGTTAGGGAGGATGGCACAGATACGCAGTATTTT.

This rearrangement joins TRBV28 to TRBJ1-1, with 10 bases identical to TRBD1. Losses at the gene ends were 2 bases for V and 4 bases for J; bases not matched to a gene: 7. The germline gives CDR1 MDHEN, CDR2 SYDVKM. This CDR3 has 16 amino acids. CDR3 bases: TGTGCCAGCAGTTTAAGTGCCCGGGACAGGGGCACTGAAGCTTTCTTT. Translation: CASSLSARDRGTEAFF.

CDR3 bases: TGCGCCAGCAGCTTGGTAAGTGGGACAGTATACTACGAGCAGTACTTC. Its protein product is CASSLVSGTVYYEQYF. The chain combines TRBV5-1 with TRBJ2-7; 7 bases fit TRBD1. Germline V gene lookup returns CDR1 SGHRS and CDR2 YFSETQ. CDR3 length: 16 residues. V dropped 0 bases and J dropped 3; count of bases not matched to a gene: 9.

The rearrangement joins TRBV18 to TRBJ2-2, with TRBD2 matching 7 bases. Germline lookup yields CDR1 KGHSH and CDR2 LQKENI. This CDR3 is 15 amino acids long. V lost 3 bases to trimming and J lost 5 bases; unmatched junction nucleotides: 6. CDR3 DNA: TGTGCCAGCTCACCGGGAGGGTCGAGGACCGGGGAGCTGTTTTTT. As protein: CASSPGGSRTGELFF. Full variable domain (missing parts from reference TRBV18 and TRBJ2-2): NAGVMQNPRHLVRRRGQEARLRCSPMKGHSHVYWYRQLPEEGLKFMVYLQKENIIDESGMPKERFSAEFPKEGPSILRIQQVVRGDSAAYFCASSPGGSRTGELFFGEGSRLTVL.

The V call is TRBV4-3, the J call TRBJ1-2; 8 nucleotides agree with TRBD1. Trimming took 0 bases from V and 3 from J; bases not matched to a gene: 3. The CDR3 runs 15 residues. The germline CDR1 and CDR2 sequences are LGHNA and YSLEER. The CDR3 nucleotides read TGCGCCAGCAGCCAAGATACAGGGGGATACTATGGCTACACCTTC. Its translation is CASSQDTGGYYGYTF.

In DNA form, the CDR3 reads TGTGCCAGCAGACCCAACAGGGGATTCCGAGGTGAAGCTTTCTTT. Amino acids: CASRPNRGFRGEAFF. The chain employs TRBV5-5 and TRBJ1-1; 7 positions match TRBD1. Germline-derived CDR1 and CDR2 are SGHKS and YYEKEE (reference sequence). The trim removed 5 bases at V and 7 bases at J, leaving 14 bases unmatched. This CDR3 has 15 amino acids.

CDR3 sequence reads: CASRTLAGVGNEQFF. The CDR3 coding sequence is TGTGCCAGCAGGACCCTAGCGGGAGTTGGGAATGAGCAGTTCTTC. The V gene is TRBV7-9, the J gene TRBJ2-1, with TRBD2 matching over 10 bases. The CDR3 consists of 15 residues. V lost 6 bases and J lost 7; bases outside the gene matches: 9. From germline, CDR1 is SEHNR and CDR2 FQNEAQ (reference sequence).

Points on this clone: Relative to the germline gene, one junction end is altered; a read error may explain this. The chain uses TRBV9 and TRBJ2-7, with TRBD2 matching over 11 bases. CDR1 and CDR2 (germline): SGDLS, YYNGEE. The CDR3 has 15 residues. DNA of the CDR3: TGTGCCAGCAGCCCCACTAGCGGGAGCTCCTTCGAGCAGTACTTC. It translates to CASSPTSGSSFEQYF.

V and J are TRBV6-5 and TRBJ2-7; 9 bases match TRBD1. This CDR3 has 15 amino acids. The germline gives CDR1 MNHEY, CDR2 SVGAGI. V trimming: 4 bases; J trimming: 3 bases; junction bases outside the gene matches: 7. The CDR3 sequence: CASSLSSGQGYEQYF. The CDR3 coding sequence is TGTGCCAGCAGTTTGAGTTCGGGACAGGGCTACGAGCAGTACTTC.

The chain recombines TRBV6-5 with TRBJ2-1, with 10 bases aligning to TRBD2. The CDR3 length is 15 residues. Germline trimming cut 5 bases from V and 4 bases from J; bases unmatched to any gene: 5. In germline, CDR1 is MNHEY, CDR2 SVGAGI. CDR3 sequence (DNA): TGTGCCAGCAGTCCATTAGCGGGGGGATACAATGAGCAGTTCTTC. Translated, it gives CASSPLAGGYNEQFF.

This chain connects TRBV5-1 to TRBJ2-1, with D unresolved. Trimming shortened V by 1 base and J by 0 bases, and 11 bases separated the two germline ends. Per germline, CDR1 SGHRS and CDR2 YFSETQ. This CDR3 has 16 residues. The CDR3 DNA reads TGCGCCAGCAGCTTGCATCTAAAGAGCTCCTACAATGAGCAGTTCTTC. Amino acids: CASSLHLKSSYNEQFF.

This chain uses TRBV6-6 with TRBJ2-7; a possible D gene is TRBD2 (5 bases). There are 13 residues in the CDR3. V gave up 8 bases and J gave up 3 bases, with 14 bases separating them. Germline values: CDR1 MNHNY, CDR2 SVGAGI (reference sequence). CDR3 region: CASHQTNHYEQYF. The CDR3 nucleotides read TGTGCCAGCCACCAGACTAACCACTACGAGCAGTACTTC.

Only one count was recorded for this clone. The chain links TRBV28 to TRBJ2-5; D perhaps matches TRBD1 (6 bases). The J call may be incorrect, as the DNA end agrees better with TRBJ2-7. CDR3 length: 14 amino acids. CDR1 and CDR2 from the germline V gene are MDHEN and SYDVKM. The CDR3 nucleotides are TGTGCCAGCAGGCCCCCGGACAGAACCTACGAGCAGTACTTC. It is translated as CASRPPDRTYEQYF.

The genes are TRBV5-1 and TRBJ2-3; no clear D. Trimming shortened V by 0 bases and J by 1 base, and 9 bases separated the two germline ends. There are 15 residues in the CDR3. Germline assignment: CDR1 SGHRS and CDR2 YFSETQ. The CDR3: CASSLVRQGTDTQYF. The CDR3 DNA reads TGCGCCAGCAGCTTGGTCCGCCAGGGCACAGATACGCAGTATTTT. Full variable domain (missing parts from reference TRBV5-1 and TRBJ2-3): KAGVTQTPRYLIKTRGQQVTLSCSPISGHRSVSWYQQTPGQGLQFLFEYFSETQRNKGNFPGRFSGRQFSNSRSEMNVSTLELGDSALYLCASSLVRQGTDTQYFGPGTRLTVL.

The chain's CDR3 is CASSVVGGSNQETQYF. In DNA form, the CDR3 reads TGTGCCAGCAGCGTAGTCGGCGGGAGTAACCAAGAGACCCAGTACTTC. The V gene is TRBV9, the J gene TRBJ2-5, with 7 bases fitting TRBD2. The CDR3 totals 16 residues. Per germline, CDR1 SGDLS and CDR2 YYNGEE. V lost 0 bases and J lost 0; bases outside the gene matches: 5.

V and J are TRBV7-2 and TRBJ2-1; D is unresolved. Germline values: CDR1 SGHTA, CDR2 FQGNSA. CDR3 size: 15 residues. The V end was cut by 1 base, the J end by 2 bases, with 9 bases between. CDR3 coding DNA: TGTGCCAGCAGCTTAGTTGGCAACGCCTACAATGAGCAGTTCTTC. Translated, it gives CASSLVGNAYNEQFF.